This T cell receptor beta chain was retrieved from a study of T-cell reconstitution after alpha-beta-depleted transplantation in children. V was shortened by 0 bases and J by 6 bases, with 11 bases between the two germline ends. This CDR3 has 14 amino acids. Germline loops: CDR1 MNHEY, CDR2 SVGAGI. Unique molecular identifiers were built into the TCRbeta library. Each CDR3 protein gets one entry after TCRdb re-called the PCR reads with MiXCR. In the table there are hundreds of thousands of distinct CDR3 sequences, 12% of which are singletons. Turning to this clonotype: A clone one base away is much larger, so this may be a read error. Because it lacks the conserved phenylalanine or tryptophan at the end, this CDR3 is likely a read error.

The receptor was isolated from a human donor who donated a stem cell graft to a child with combined immunodeficiency. V and J are TRBV6-5 and TRBJ1-1, with D hard to call. The sequencing used PBMCs from the stem cell graft donor, collected from the stem cell graft. In nucleotides, the CDR3 is TGTGCCAGCAGTTACTCTAGCGGGGTCGCTGAAGCTTTCTAT. This sequence encodes CASSYSSGVAEAFY.